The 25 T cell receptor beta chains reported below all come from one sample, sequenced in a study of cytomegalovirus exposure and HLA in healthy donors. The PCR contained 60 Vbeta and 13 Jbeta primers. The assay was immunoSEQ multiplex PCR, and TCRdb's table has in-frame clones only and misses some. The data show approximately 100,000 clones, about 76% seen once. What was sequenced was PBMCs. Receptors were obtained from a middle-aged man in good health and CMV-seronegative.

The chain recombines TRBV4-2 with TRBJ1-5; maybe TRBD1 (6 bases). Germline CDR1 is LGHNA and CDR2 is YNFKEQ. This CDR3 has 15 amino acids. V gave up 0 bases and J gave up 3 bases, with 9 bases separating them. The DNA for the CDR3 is TGTGCCAGCAGCCAAGATTCAGGGGTCAATCAGCCCCAGCATTTT. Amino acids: CASSQDSGVNQPQHF.

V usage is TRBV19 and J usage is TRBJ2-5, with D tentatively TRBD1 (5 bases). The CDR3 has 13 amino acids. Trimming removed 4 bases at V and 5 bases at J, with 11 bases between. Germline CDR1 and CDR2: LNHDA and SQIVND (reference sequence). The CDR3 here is CASSRSGAETQYF. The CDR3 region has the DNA TGTGCCAGTAGTAGGAGTGGGGCTGAGACCCAGTACTTC.

The CDR3 sequence: CASSESGYEQFF. The CDR3, as DNA: TGTGCCAGCAGTGAAAGTGGCTATGAGCAGTTCTTC. The chain links TRBV6-4 to TRBJ2-1, with no clear D. This CDR3 has 12 residues. In germline, CDR1 is MRHNA, CDR2 SNTAGT. V shed 3 bases and J shed 8 bases, with 8 bases lying between them.

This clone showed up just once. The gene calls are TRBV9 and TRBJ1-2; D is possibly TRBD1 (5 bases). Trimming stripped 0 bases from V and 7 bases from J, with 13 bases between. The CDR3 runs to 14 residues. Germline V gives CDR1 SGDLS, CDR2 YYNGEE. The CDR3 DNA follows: TGTGCCAGCAGCGTAGTCCAGGGCGGTAGTGGCTACACCTTC. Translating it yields CASSVVQGGSGYTF.

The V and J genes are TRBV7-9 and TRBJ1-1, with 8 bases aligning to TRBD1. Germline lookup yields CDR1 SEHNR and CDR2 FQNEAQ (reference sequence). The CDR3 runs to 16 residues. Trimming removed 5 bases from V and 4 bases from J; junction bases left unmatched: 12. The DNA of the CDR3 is TGTGCCAGCAGCATCCCCCGTGGACAGGGAGGCACTGAAGCTTTCTTT. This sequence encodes CASSIPRGQGGTEAFF.

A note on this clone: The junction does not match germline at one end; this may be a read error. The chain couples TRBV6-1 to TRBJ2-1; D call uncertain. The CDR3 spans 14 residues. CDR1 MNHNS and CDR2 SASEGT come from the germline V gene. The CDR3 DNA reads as TGTGCCAGCACTGAATCGACTCAGCCCGGTGAGCAGTTCTTC. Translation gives CASTESTQPGEQFF.

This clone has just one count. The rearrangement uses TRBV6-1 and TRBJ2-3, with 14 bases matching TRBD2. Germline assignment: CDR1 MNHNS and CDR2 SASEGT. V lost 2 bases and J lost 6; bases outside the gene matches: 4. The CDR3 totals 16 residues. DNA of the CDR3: TGTGCCAGCAGTGAAAGACTAGCGGGGGGGCGGGATACGCAGTATTTT. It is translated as CASSERLAGGRDTQYF.

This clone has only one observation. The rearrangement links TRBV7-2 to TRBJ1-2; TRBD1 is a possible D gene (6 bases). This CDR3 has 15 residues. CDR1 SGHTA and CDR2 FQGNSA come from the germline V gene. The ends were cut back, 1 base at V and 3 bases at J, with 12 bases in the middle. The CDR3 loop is CASSLVAGVDYGYTF. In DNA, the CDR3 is TGTGCCAGCAGCTTAGTTGCAGGGGTGGACTATGGCTACACCTTC.

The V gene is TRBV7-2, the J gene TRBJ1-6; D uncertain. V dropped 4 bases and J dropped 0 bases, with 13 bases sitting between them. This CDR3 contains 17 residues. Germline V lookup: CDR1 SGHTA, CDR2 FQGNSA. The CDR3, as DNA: TGTGCCAGCAGCTACGACACCAGACGCTCCTATAATTCACCCCTCCACTTT. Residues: CASSYDTRRSYNSPLHF.

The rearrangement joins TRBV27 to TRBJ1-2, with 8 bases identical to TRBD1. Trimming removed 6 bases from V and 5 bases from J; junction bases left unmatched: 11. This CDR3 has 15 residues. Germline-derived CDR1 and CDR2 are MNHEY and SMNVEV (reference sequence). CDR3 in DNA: TGTGCCAGCAGCGATCAGGGGGCTTCGAGGTATGGCTACACCTTC. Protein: CASSDQGASRYGYTF.

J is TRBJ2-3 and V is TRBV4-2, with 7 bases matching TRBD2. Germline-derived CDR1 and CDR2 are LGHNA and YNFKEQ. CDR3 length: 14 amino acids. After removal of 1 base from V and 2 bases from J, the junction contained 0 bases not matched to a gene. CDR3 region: CASSQGDYTDTQYF. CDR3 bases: TGTGCCAGCAGCCAAGGGGACTACACAGATACGCAGTATTTT.

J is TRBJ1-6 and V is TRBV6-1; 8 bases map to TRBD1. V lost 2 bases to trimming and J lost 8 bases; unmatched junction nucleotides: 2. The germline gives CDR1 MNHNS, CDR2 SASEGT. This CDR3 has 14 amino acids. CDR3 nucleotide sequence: TGTGCCAGCAGTGAAACAGGGGGTGATTCACCCCTCCACTTT. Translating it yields CASSETGGDSPLHF.

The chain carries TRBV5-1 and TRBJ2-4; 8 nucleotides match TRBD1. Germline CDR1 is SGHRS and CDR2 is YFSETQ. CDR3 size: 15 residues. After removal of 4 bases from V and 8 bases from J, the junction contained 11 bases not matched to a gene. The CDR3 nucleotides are TGCGCCAGCAGCCCGATCCGGGACAGGTCGGACATTCAGTACTTC. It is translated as CASSPIRDRSDIQYF.

The CDR3 reads CASSQDPQGEVSYEQYF. The CDR3 region has the DNA TGCGCCAGCAGCCAAGATCCGCAGGGGGAAGTCTCCTACGAGCAGTACTTC. The genes are TRBV4-3 and TRBJ2-7; TRBD1 matches 7 bases. After removal of 0 bases from V and 0 bases from J, the junction contained 8 bases not matched to a gene. CDR3 length: 17 residues. Germline assignment: CDR1 LGHNA and CDR2 YSLEER.

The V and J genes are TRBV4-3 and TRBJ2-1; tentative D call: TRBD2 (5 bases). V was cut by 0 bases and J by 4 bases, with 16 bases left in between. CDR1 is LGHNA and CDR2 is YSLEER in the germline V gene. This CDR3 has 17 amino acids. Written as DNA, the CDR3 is TGCGCCAGCAGCCAAGAAGGCGTTGCGGGTCTATACAATGAGCAGTTCTTC. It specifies CASSQEGVAGLYNEQFF.

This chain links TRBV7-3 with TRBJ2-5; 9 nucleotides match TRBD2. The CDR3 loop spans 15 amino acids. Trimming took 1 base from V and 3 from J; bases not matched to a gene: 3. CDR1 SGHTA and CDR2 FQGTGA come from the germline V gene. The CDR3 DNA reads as TGTGCCAGCAGCTTAATAGCGGGGGCCGAAGAGACCCAGTACTTC. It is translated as CASSLIAGAEETQYF.

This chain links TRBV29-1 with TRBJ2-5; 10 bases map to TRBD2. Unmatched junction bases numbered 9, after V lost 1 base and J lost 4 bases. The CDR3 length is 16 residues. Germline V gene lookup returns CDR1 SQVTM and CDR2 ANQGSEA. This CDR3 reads CSVEGSGGISRETQYF. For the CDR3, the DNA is TGCAGCGTTGAAGGTAGCGGGGGGATTTCTCGAGAGACCCAGTACTTC.

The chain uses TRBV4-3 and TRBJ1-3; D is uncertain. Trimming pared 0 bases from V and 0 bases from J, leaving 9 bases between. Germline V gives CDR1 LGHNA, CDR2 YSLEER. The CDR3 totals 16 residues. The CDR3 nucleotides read TGCGCCAGCAGCCAAGATGTCTCCGGCTCTGGAAACACCATATATTTT. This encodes CASSQDVSGSGNTIYF.

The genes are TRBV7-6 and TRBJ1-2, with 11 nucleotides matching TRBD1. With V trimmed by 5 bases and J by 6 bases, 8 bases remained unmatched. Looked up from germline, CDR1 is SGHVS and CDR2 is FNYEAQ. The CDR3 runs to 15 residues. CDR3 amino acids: CASSPRTGGSDGYTF. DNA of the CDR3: TGTGCCAGCAGCCCTCGGACAGGGGGCTCGGATGGCTACACCTTC.

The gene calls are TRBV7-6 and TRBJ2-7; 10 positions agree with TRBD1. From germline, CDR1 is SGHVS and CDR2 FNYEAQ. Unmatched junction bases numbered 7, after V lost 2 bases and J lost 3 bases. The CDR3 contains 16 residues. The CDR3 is CASSLYPRDRGYEQYF. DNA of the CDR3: TGTGCCAGCAGCTTATACCCTCGGGACAGGGGCTACGAGCAGTACTTC.

The CDR3, as DNA: TGTGCCAGCAGTAAGAACAGTGACAGCAATCAGCCCCAGCATTTT. This sequence encodes CASSKNSDSNQPQHF. The J gene is TRBJ1-5, the V gene TRBV6-1; D is undetermined. In germline, CDR1 is MNHNS, CDR2 SASEGT. The CDR3 runs 15 residues. The ends were cut back, 5 bases at V and 1 base at J, with 12 bases in the middle.

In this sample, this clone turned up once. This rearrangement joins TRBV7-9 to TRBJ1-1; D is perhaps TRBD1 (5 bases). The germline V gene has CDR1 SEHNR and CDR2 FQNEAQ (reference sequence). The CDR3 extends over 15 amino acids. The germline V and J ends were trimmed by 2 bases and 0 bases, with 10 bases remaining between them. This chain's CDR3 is CASSLTGGLNTEAFF. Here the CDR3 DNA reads TGTGCCAGCAGCTTAACGGGGGGATTGAACACTGAAGCTTTCTTT. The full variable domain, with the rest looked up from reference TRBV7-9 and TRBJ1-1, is DTGVSQNPRHKITKRGQNVTFRCDPISEHNRLYWYRQTLGQGPEFLTYFQNEAQLEKSRLLSDRFSAERPKGSFSTLEIQRTEQGDSAMYLCASSLTGGLNTEAFFGQGTRLTVV.

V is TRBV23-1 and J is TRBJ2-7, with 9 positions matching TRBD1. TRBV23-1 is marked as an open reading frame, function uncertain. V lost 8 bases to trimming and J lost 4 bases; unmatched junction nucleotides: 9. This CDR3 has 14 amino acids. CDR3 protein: CASQPQGAEYEQYF. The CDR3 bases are TGCGCCAGCCAACCACAGGGGGCGGAGTACGAGCAGTACTTC.

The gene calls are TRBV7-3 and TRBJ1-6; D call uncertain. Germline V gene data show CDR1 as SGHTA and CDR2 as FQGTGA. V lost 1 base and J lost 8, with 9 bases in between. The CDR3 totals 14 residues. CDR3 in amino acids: CASSLNIGDSPLHF. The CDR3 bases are TGTGCCAGCAGCTTAAATATTGGAGATTCACCCCTCCACTTT.

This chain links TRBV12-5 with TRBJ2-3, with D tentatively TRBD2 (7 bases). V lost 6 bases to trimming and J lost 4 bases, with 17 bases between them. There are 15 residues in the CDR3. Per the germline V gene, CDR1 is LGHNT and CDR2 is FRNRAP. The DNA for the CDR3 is TGTGCTAGTGGGCGGGGGCGGGGTAGTGCAGATACGCAGTATTTT. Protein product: CASGRGRGSADTQYF.